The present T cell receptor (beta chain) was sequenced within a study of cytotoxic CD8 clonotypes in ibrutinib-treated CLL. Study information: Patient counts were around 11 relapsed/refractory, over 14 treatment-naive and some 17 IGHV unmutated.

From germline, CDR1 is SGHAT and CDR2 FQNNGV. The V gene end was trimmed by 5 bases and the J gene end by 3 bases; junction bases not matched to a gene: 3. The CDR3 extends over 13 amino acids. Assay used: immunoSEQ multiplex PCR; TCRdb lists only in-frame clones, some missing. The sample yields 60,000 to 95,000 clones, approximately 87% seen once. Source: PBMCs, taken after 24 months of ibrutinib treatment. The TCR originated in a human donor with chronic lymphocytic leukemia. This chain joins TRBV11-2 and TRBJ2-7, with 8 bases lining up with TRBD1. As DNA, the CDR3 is TGTGCCAGCAGCCGGGACAGGCTCTACGAGCAGTACTTC. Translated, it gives CASSRDRLYEQYF.